This T cell receptor (beta chain) was retrieved from a study of T cell responses to AZD1222 COVID-19 vaccine. On the study more broadly: Second doses at about 4 or about 12 weeks were pooled. Broader study findings: Clonal diversity was possibly underestimated, and white British individuals and females predominated among donors.

CDR1 is SGHAT and CDR2 is FQNNGV in the germline V gene. This CDR3 region has 11 residues. V shed 5 bases and J shed 6 bases, with 7 bases lying between them. Sequencing was performed with immunoSEQ multiplex PCR; in TCRdb, only in-frame clones are kept and a portion is missing. The table lists about 110,000 clones, about 88% of them singletons, with roughly 15% in the top ten. Note on this clone: The antigen remains unidentified.

This chain joins TRBV11-2 and TRBJ1-1; D uncertain. The clonotype comes from an adult in good health. Material: peripheral blood, obtained on day 0 of AZD1222 vaccination. The CDR3 here is CASSPMAEAFF. CDR3 coding DNA: TGTGCCAGCAGCCCCATGGCTGAAGCTTTCTTT.